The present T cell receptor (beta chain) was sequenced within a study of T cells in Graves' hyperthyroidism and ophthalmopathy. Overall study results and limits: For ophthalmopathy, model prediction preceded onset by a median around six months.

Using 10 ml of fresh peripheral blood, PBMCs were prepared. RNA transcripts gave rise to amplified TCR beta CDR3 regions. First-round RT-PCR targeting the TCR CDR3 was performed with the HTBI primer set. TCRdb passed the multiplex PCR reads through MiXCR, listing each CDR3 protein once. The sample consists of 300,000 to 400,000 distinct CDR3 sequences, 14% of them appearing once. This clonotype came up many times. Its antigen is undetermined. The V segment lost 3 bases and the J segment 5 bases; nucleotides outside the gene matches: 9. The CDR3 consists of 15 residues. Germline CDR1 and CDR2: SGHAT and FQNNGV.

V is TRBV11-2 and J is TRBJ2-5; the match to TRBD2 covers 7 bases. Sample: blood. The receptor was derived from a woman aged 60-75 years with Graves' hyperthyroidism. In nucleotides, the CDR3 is TGTGCCAGCAGCTTCAGCGGGGCAAAGGGGGAGACCCAGTACTTC. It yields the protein CASSFSGAKGETQYF.